This T cell receptor (beta chain) was documented in a study of cytomegalovirus exposure and HLA in healthy donors. Study results and limitations: Follow-up analysis found HLA locus-dependent TCR association rates, highest for DRB1 and lowest for HLA-C. A later analysis reportedly identified an Asian-associated ancestry cluster as carrying fewer N-insertions than the approximately 670-donor mean. For most TCR sequences rarity was the rule, although some public TCRs occurred in many donors.

60 Vbeta and 13 Jbeta primers were used in PCR. Using immunoSEQ multiplex PCR, the repertoire was profiled, and TCRdb retains in-frame clones only, with some absent. The repertoire includes roughly 220,000 clones, approximately 78% of them detected once, and roughly 3.1% sits in the top ten. CDR3 size: 16 residues. Germline V CDR1 and CDR2: SGHNT, YYREEE (reference sequence). V shed 4 bases, J shed 0 bases, and the junction held 2 bases outside the gene matches. A note on this clone: No antigen is known for it. Other DNA sequences from this sample encode an identical CDR3 as well.

The sequence was obtained from a young man in good health and CMV-seronegative. This rearrangement joins TRBV5-4 to TRBJ2-3, with 13 positions matching TRBD2. Input material: PBMCs. CDR3 sequence: CASSRGLAGSTDTQYF. CDR3 DNA sequence: TGTGCCAGCAGCAGGGGACTAGCGGGAAGCACAGATACGCAGTATTTT. The whole variable domain, remainder taken from reference TRBV5-4 and TRBJ2-3, is ETGVTQSPTHLIKTRGQQVTLRCSSQSGHNTVSWYQQALGQGPQFIFQYYREEENGRGNFPPRFSGLQFPNYSSELNVNALELDDSALYLCASSRGLAGSTDTQYFGPGTRLTVL.